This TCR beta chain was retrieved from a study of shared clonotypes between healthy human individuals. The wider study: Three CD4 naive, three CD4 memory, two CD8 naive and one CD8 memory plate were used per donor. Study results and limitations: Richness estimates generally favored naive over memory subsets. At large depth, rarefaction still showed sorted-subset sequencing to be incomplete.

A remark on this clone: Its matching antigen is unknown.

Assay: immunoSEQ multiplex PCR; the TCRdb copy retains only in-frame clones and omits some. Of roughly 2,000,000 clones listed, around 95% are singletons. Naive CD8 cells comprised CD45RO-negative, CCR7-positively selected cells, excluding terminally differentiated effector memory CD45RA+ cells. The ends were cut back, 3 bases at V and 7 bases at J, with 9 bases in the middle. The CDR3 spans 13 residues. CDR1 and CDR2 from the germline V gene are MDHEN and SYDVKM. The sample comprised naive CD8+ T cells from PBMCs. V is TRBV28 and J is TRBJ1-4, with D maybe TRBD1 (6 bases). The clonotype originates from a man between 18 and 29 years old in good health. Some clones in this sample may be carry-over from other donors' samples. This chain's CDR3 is CASSFGGFEKLFF. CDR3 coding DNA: TGTGCCAGCAGTTTTGGGGGCTTTGAAAAACTGTTTTTT.